This TCR beta chain was sequenced during a study of CD8 T cells in ankylosing spondylitis (TCRdb year 2017). For the wider study: To find TCR variants linked to disease, the study profiled T cell receptor beta repertoires in ankylosing spondylitis patients and healthy donors. Peripheral blood was sampled, and synovial fluid was additionally collected from ankylosing spondylitis patients. The whole study cohort included 108 healthy donors and around 25 ankylosing spondylitis patients. The paper as a whole reports these results and caveats: Significant enrichment of the disease-linked clones was reported in matched synovial fluid samples from ankylosing spondylitis patients. Some motif variants had previously been reported in the synovial fluid and blood of reactive arthritis patients, which suggests shared mechanisms of disease initiation. A CD8+ phenotype was shown by the disease-linked clones, which were found at relatively low frequencies in peripheral blood. A TCR beta motif made up of eight highly homologous amino acid variants appeared to be characteristic of blood from ankylosing spondylitis patients.

V gives up 0 bases and J gives up 4 bases, and the segment between their germline ends measures 7 bases. There are 13 amino acids in the CDR3, from cysteine to phenylalanine inclusive. The sequence is cut down to CDR3 DNA, 39 bases in frame from base 1. Based on the germline V gene, the CDR1 and CDR2 sequences are SGHRS and YFSETQ. With respect to this clonotype: Its cognate antigen has yet to be identified. No base quality information exists; no much larger clone differs at one position.

Instrument on record: Illumina HiSeq 2500. Quantitative 5'-RACE with molecular barcodes was the method used to prepare the TCR beta libraries. Per the authors' processing: A new computational method, built on a probabilistic model of VDJ rearrangement, was used to identify disease-linked TCR variants. TCRdb took the public reads, trimmed them with fastp at Q25, ran MiXCR for clone calling and kept in-frame beta chains. Each entry merges the rows of one CDR3 protein and shows their most common DNA and genes. The V and J calls come from TCRdb's annotation, not from the publication. Across this sample there are about 280,000 distinct CDR3 sequences, with roughly 20% seen only once. The ten top clones hold less than 9% of the sample.

The sequenced sample consisted of blood, either unsorted or a sorted T cell fraction (not recorded which). The V gene is TRBV5-1 and the J gene is TRBJ1-2; TRBD1 is perhaps the D gene, given 6 matching bases. The clonotype was recovered from a male donor with ankylosing spondylitis or in good health (not recorded which). This receptor carries the CDR3 CASSLDRAYGYTF. At the DNA level, the sequence is TGCGCCAGCAGCTTGGACAGGGCCTATGGCTACACCTTC.